This passage covers 17 T cell receptor beta chains from one sample sequenced in a study of blood T cells in healthy people across ages (dated by TCRdb to 2014 to 2015). The library was prepared using 5' RACE. TCRdb shows the sequencer as Illumina HiSeq 2500. A second about 6 to 11 cycle PCR used a sample-barcoded 5' primer and a J-beta primer mix. The public sequencing data were trimmed at Q25 with fastp and processed into clonotypes with MiXCR by TCRdb, which kept only in-frame beta chains. CDR3 protein duplicates are merged, each entry listing the most common genes and DNA. Recorded for this sample are 600,000 to 1,000,000 distinct CDR3 sequences; about 25% of them occurred a single time. The biggest ten clones account for approximately 4% of the sample. The data were also submitted as part of a second study, on T cells of mothers and their children.

Input material: blood. All receptors come from a boy aged 5 to 17 in good health.

This chain joins TRBV4-3 and TRBJ2-5; TRBD1 is a possible D gene (5 bases). The CDR3 length is 15 residues. The V end was cut by 2 bases, the J end by 2 bases, with 12 bases between. In germline, CDR1 is LGHNA, CDR2 YSLEER. In nucleotides, the CDR3 is TGCGCCAGCAGCCAACTATATCACAGGCAAGAGACCCAGTACTTC. Translation gives CASSQLYHRQETQYF.

This clonotype was counted between two and nine times. The chain carries TRBV6-2 or TRBV6-3 and TRBJ1-1, with D hard to call. Deletions cut 0 bases from V and 0 bases from J, with 8 bases between. The CDR3 totals 15 residues. Germline V gives CDR1 MNHEY, CDR2 SVGEGT. This CDR3 is CASSYSLEMNTEAFF. CDR3 bases: TGTGCCAGCAGTTACTCGCTTGAGATGAACACTGAAGCTTTCTTT.

The chain joins TRBV5-5 to TRBJ1-2; no clear D gene. Looked up from germline, CDR1 is SGHKS and CDR2 is YYEKEE (reference sequence). V lost 4 bases and J lost 4, with 11 bases in between. The CDR3 sequence is 13 residues long. The DNA of the CDR3 is TGTGCCAGCAGCATCCGGGCCCTCTATGGCTACACCTTC. Amino acid sequence: CASSIRALYGYTF.

This clonotype was picked up a small number of times. CDR3 protein: CASFPFESGATGELFF. DNA for the CDR3: TGCGCCAGCTTCCCTTTCGAGAGCGGGGCGACCGGGGAGCTGTTTTTT. The chain is built from TRBV5-1 and TRBJ2-2; the match to TRBD2 covers 7 bases. The CDR3 runs 16 residues. Trimming at V came to 7 bases and at J to 5 bases, leaving 14 bases not matched to a gene. Germline loops: CDR1 SGHRS, CDR2 YFSETQ.

V usage is TRBV4-3 and J usage is TRBJ1-1; D ambiguous. This CDR3 is built from 15 residues. The germline V and J ends were trimmed by 3 bases and 5 bases, with 16 bases remaining between them. Germline loops: CDR1 LGHNA, CDR2 YSLEER. The CDR3 protein is CASSHTPPGGTEAFF. In nucleotides, the CDR3 is TGCGCCAGCAGCCATACCCCCCCGGGAGGGACTGAAGCTTTCTTT.

With respect to this clonotype: A read error may account for a junction end that differs from germline. The rearrangement uses TRBV5-1 and TRBJ2-7, with D perhaps assigned TRBD1 or TRBD2 (5 bases each). CDR3 length equals 17 residues. Germline loops: CDR1 SGHRS, CDR2 YFSETQ. CDR3 nucleotide sequence: TGCGCCAGCAGCTTCGGGGCCCTCCAACCTGCCTCCTACGAGCAGCACTTC. Amino acid sequence: CASSFGALQPASYEQHF.

CDR3 nucleotide sequence: TGCGCCAGCAGCTTGGGGCCTAGCGAGAGCTACGAGCAGTACTTC. Translation: CASSLGPSESYEQYF. The chain recombines TRBV5-1 with TRBJ2-7; perhaps TRBD2 as D (6 bases). Per the germline V gene, CDR1 is SGHRS and CDR2 is YFSETQ. V was trimmed by 0 bases and J by 3 bases, leaving 13 bases between them. The CDR3 contains 15 residues.

V usage is TRBV6-5 and J usage is TRBJ2-7; D is possibly TRBD1 (5 bases). With 0 bases removed from V and 4 bases from J, the gap between germline ends came to 22 bases. The germline CDR1 and CDR2 sequences are MNHEY and SVGAGI. The CDR3 has 18 amino acids. The CDR3: CASSYSMGCRALFYEQYF. The CDR3, as DNA: TGTGCCAGCAGTTACTCAATGGGCTGCAGGGCTTTATTTTACGAGCAGTACTTC.

This chain links TRBV4-1 with TRBJ2-2; no firm D call. CDR3 length equals 13 residues. Germline-derived CDR1 and CDR2 are MGHRA and YSYEKL. Between the trimmed V and J ends, which lost 0 bases and 6 bases, there was a span of 5 bases. CDR3 in amino acids: CASSQDGPGELFF. The CDR3 region has the DNA TGCGCCAGCAGCCAAGACGGGCCCGGGGAGCTGTTTTTT.

J is TRBJ1-4 and V is TRBV12-3 or TRBV12-4; a weak D match, TRBD1 (6 bases). This CDR3 has 15 residues. The ends were cut back, 6 bases at V and 8 bases at J, with 19 bases in the middle. The CDR3 bases are TGTGCCAGCAGGTCAGGCGGAGGACAGCCGGAAAAACTGTTTTTT. This codes for CASRSGGGQPEKLFF.

The J gene is TRBJ2-3, the V gene TRBV28; D not resolved. The germline V gene has CDR1 MDHEN and CDR2 SYDVKM. The CDR3 covers 12 residues. V was pared by 10 bases and J by 1 base, with 9 bases between. The DNA for the CDR3 is TGTGCCACCTGGAAGGGCACAGATACGCAGTATTTT. Translating gives CATWKGTDTQYF.

The chain is built from TRBV7-9 and TRBJ1-4, with D tentatively TRBD1 (5 bases). Trimming removed 11 bases from V and 3 bases from J, with 16 bases in between. The length of the CDR3 is 14 residues. Per the germline V gene, CDR1 is SEHNR and CDR2 is FQNEAQ (reference sequence). CDR3 amino acids: CAAGVRAANEKLFF. The CDR3 DNA sequence: TGTGCCGCGGGCGTCAGGGCGGCTAATGAAAAACTGTTTTTT. Using reference TRBV7-9 and TRBJ1-4 for the parts outside the CDR3, the full variable domain is DTGVSQNPRHKITKRGQNVTFRCDPISEHNRLYWYRQTLGQGPEFLTYFQNEAQLEKSRLLSDRFSAERPKGSFSTLEIQRTEQGDSAMYLCAAGVRAANEKLFFGSGTQLSVL.

The genes are TRBV1 and TRBJ2-5; the table's TRBD2 call for D was not verified on the DNA. The J call may be in error: the DNA end matches TRBJ2-7 better. TRBV1 is a known pseudogene. This CDR3 is built from 17 residues. CDR3 sequence (DNA): TGCACCAGCAGCCAAGACGGGTTTTACTGCCCTCGATACGAGCAGTACTTC. This codes for CTSSQDGFYCPRYEQYF.

V is TRBV19 and J is TRBJ2-1; D remains unclear. The CDR3 runs 18 residues. Germline V gene data show CDR1 as LNHDA and CDR2 as SQIVND (reference sequence). V was cut by 0 bases and J by 0 bases, with 15 bases left in between. CDR3 DNA: TGTGCCAGTAGTATAGATCGTATTGCGGTAAGCTCCTACAATGAGCAGTTCTTC. It encodes CASSIDRIAVSSYNEQFF.

The J gene is TRBJ2-7, the V gene TRBV5-1, with TRBD1 as a possible D gene (6 bases). Per germline, CDR1 SGHRS and CDR2 YFSETQ. V was shortened by 3 bases and J by 0 bases, with 19 bases between the two germline ends. This CDR3 comprises 17 residues. Here the CDR3 reads CASSYSGTNYPSYEQYF. The CDR3 DNA is TGCGCCAGCAGCTACTCCGGGACAAACTACCCCTCCTACGAGCAGTACTTC.

Details on this clonotype: One end of the junction is discordant with germline, which a read error may explain. The chain combines TRBV5-1 with TRBJ1-1, with 11 positions matching TRBD1. Germline-derived CDR1 and CDR2 are SGHRS and YFSETQ. This CDR3 region has 16 residues. CDR3 coding DNA: TGCGCCAGCAGCTCCGGACAGGGGGCAACAAACACTGAAGCCTTCTTT. As protein: CASSSGQGATNTEAFF.

This clonotype was detected only a few times. V is TRBV12-3 or TRBV12-4 and J is TRBJ2-2; 11 bases are a match to TRBD2. CDR3 length equals 16 residues. V trimming: 5 bases; J trimming: 2 bases; junction bases outside the gene matches: 4. The CDR3 sequence: CASSASGRRNTGELFF. CDR3 nucleotide sequence: TGTGCCAGCAGTGCTAGCGGGAGGCGAAACACCGGGGAGCTGTTTTTT.